This record covers a single TCR beta chain. Clones were sequenced by immunoSEQ multiplex PCR, and TCRdb holds only the in-frame ones, with some missing. The top ten hold roughly 2.8% of the sample, which has tens of thousands of clones, about 92% seen once. This CDR3 is 16 amino acids long. Trimming pared 0 bases from V and 4 bases from J, leaving 12 bases between. CDR1 and CDR2 from the germline V gene are MNHNY and SVGAGI (reference sequence). The data stem from a study of T cell changes during pregnancy in multiple sclerosis. The sample consisted of peripheral blood, taken in the third trimester of pregnancy. This TCR came from a female donor in good health, enrolled as a control in a pregnancy study. This chain links TRBV6-6 with TRBJ2-2; a possible D gene is TRBD2 (5 bases). The CDR3 loop reads CASSYSPPAGTGELFF. The CDR3 DNA reads TGTGCCAGCAGTTACTCGCCGCCTGCGGGCACCGGGGAGCTGTTTTTT.